This T cell receptor beta chain was retrieved from a study of regulatory T cells in long-lasting Graves disease. Time point: persistent/refractory GD, antithyroid drugs over 5 years with positive TRAb. The TCR library used RNA extracted from PBMCs. Only a few counts were recorded for this clonotype. Libraries of TCR beta came from iRepertoire HTBI primers plus Arm-PCR of CDR3 regions. TCRdb recomputed calls from the multiplex PCR reads with MiXCR, one row per CDR3 protein. The sample records 350,000 to 450,000 distinct CDR3 sequences, roughly a fifth being singletons. V was clipped by 3 bases and J by 0 bases, with 18 bases between them. The CDR3 has 16 residues. Germline V gene lookup returns CDR1 DFQATT and CDR2 SNEGSKA (reference sequence).

The sequenced sample was peripheral blood mononuclear cells (PBMCs), obtained when the disease was refractory, from a patient treated with antithyroid drugs. The clonotype comes from a female donor with Graves disease. The chain combines TRBV20-1 with TRBJ2-7; D gene unclear. CDR3 DNA sequence: TGCAGTGCTAGTGCCGGGCGACGGCGGATCTCCTACGAGCAGTACTTC. Protein sequence: CSASAGRRRISYEQYF.